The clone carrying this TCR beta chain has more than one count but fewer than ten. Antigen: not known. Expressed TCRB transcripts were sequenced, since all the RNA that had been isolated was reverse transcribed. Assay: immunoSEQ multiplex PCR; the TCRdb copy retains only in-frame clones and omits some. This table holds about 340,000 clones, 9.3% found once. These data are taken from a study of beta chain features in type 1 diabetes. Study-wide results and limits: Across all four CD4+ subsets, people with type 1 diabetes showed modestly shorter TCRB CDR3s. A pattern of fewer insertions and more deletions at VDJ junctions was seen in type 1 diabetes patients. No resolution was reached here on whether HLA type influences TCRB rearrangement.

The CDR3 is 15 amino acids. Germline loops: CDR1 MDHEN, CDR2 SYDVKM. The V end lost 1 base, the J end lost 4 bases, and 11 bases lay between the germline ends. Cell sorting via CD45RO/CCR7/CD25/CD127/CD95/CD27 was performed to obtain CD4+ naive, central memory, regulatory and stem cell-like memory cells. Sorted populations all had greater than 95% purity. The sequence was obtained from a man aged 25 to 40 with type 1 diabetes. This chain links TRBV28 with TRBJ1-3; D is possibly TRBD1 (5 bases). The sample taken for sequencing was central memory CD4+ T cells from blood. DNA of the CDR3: TGTGCCAGCAGTTTATCGGGGGTGTGGGGAAACACCATATATTTT. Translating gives CASSLSGVWGNTIYF.